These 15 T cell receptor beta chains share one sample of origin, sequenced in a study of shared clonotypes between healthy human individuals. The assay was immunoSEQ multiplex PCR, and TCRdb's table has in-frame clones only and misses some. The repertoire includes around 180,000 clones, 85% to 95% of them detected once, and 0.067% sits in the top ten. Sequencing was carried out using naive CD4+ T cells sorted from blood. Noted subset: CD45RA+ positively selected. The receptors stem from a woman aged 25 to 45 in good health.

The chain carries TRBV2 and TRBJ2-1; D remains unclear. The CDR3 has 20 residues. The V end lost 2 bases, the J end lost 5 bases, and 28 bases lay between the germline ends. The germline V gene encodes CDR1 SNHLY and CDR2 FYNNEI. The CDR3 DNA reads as TGTGCCAGCAGTGAAATTTCCGGAAACCTTTACCGCTATGCAAACAATGAGCAGTTCTTC. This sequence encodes CASSEISGNLYRYANNEQFF.

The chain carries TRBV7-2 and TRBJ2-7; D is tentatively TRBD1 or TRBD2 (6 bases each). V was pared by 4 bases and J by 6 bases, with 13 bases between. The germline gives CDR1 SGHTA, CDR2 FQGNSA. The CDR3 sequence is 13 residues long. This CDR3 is CASSYEGGFEQYF. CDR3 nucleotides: TGTGCCAGCAGCTACGAGGGGGGATTCGAGCAGTACTTC.

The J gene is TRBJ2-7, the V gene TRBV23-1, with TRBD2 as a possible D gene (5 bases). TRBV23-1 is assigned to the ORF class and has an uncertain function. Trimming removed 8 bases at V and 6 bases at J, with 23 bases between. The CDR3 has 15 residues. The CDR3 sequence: CASQIRERRPSEQYF. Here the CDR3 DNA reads TGCGCCAGCCAAATAAGGGAGCGGCGGCCCTCCGAGCAGTACTTC.

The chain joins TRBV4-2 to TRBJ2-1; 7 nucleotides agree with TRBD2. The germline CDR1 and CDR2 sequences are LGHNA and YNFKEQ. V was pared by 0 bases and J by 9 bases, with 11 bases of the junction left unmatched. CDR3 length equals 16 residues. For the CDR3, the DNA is TGTGCCAGCAGCCAAGATGGGAGTGCGGGAGCAGGTGAGCAGTTCTTC. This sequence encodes CASSQDGSAGAGEQFF.

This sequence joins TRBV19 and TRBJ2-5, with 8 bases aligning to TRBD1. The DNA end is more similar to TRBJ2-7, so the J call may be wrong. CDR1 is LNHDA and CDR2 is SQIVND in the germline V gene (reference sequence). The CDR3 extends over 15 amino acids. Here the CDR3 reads CASSIAGTGSYEQYF. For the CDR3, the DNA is TGTGCCAGTAGTATAGCCGGGACAGGCTCCTACGAGCAGTACTTC.

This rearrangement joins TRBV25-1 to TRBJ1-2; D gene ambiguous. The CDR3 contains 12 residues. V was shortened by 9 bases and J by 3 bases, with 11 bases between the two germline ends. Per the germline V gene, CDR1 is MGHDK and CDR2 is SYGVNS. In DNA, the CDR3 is TGTGCCAGTCGGGCGGGTTACTATGGCTACACCTTC. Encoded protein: CASRAGYYGYTF.

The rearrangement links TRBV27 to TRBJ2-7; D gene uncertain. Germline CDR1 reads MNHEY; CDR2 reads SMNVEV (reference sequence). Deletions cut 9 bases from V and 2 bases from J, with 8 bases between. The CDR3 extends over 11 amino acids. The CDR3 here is CASGGTYEQYF. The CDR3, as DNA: TGTGCCAGTGGCGGAACCTACGAGCAGTACTTC.

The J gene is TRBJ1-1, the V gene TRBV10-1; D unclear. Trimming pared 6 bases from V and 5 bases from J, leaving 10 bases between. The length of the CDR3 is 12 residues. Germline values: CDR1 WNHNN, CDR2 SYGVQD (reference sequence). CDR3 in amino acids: CASRAVGTEAFF. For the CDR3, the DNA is TGCGCCAGCAGAGCAGTCGGAACTGAAGCTTTCTTT.

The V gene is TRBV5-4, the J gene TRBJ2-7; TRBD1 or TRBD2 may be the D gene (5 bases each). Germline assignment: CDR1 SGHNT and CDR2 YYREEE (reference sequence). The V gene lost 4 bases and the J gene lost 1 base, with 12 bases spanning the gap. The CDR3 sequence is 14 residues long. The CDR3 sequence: CASSRDGISYEQYF. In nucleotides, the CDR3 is TGTGCCAGCAGCCGGGACGGGATTTCCTACGAGCAGTACTTC.

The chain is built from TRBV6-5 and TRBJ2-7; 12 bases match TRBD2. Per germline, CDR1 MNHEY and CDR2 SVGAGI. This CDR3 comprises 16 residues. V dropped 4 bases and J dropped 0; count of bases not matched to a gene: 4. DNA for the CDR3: TGTGCCAGCAGTTTACTAGCGGGAGGACTCTCCTACGAGCAGTACTTC. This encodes CASSLLAGGLSYEQYF.

CDR3 sequence reads: CASSQAGGSPYEQYF. The CDR3 coding sequence is TGCGCCAGCAGCCAAGCGGGCGGATCACCCTACGAGCAGTACTTC. The chain is built from TRBV4-1 and TRBJ2-7; D is uncertain. V gave up 1 base and J gave up 2 bases, with 12 bases separating them. CDR1 MGHRA and CDR2 YSYEKL come from the germline V gene. This CDR3 has 15 amino acids.

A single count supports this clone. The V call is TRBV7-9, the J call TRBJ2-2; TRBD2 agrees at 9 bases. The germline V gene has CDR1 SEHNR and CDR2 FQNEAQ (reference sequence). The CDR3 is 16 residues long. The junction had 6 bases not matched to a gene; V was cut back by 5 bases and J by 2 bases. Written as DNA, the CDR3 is TGTGCCAGCAGCGTCAGCGGGAGGACCAACACCGGGGAGCTGTTTTTT. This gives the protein CASSVSGRTNTGELFF. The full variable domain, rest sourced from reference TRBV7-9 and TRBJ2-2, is DTGVSQNPRHKITKRGQNVTFRCDPISEHNRLYWYRQTLGQGPEFLTYFQNEAQLEKSRLLSDRFSAERPKGSFSTLEIQRTEQGDSAMYLCASSVSGRTNTGELFFGEGSRLTVL.

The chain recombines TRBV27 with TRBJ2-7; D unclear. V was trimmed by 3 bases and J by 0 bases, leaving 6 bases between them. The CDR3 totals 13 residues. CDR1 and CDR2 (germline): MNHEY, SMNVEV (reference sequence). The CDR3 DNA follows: TGTGCCAGCAGTTTCACCCCCTCCTACGAGCAGTACTTC. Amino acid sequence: CASSFTPSYEQYF.

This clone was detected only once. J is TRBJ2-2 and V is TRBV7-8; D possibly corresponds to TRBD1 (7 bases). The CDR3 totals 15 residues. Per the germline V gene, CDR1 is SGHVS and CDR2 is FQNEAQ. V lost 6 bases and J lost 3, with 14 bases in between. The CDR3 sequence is CASSSGRGDTGELFF. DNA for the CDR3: TGTGCCAGCAGTTCAGGCAGGGGGGACACCGGGGAGCTGTTTTTT.

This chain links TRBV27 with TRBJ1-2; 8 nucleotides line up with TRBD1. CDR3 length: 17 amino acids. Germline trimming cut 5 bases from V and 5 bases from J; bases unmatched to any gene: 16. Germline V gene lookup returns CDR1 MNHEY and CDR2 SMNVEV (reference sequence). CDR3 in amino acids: CASSARTGTSRSYGYTF. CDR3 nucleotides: TGTGCCAGCAGTGCCCGGACAGGGACCTCAAGGTCTTATGGCTACACCTTC.